This T cell receptor (beta chain) appears in the sequencing data of a study of blood T cell repertoires in COVID-19 (dated by TCRdb to between 2020 and 2021). Some background on the complete study: The collaborator samples originated in the United States, Italy and Spain and spanned the acute and convalescent phases of COVID-19. The samples were drawn from two sources: the first 160 participants of the ongoing ImmuneRACE study, and over 950 subjects contributed by 6 global collaborators. HLA class I and class II types, where available, came from metadata supplied by the sample provider rather than from assay-based typing. The sample metadata nearly always contained a de-identified subject ID, COVID-19 status, age in years and sex. The prospective study material was composed of cDNA or gDNA derived from T cells, B-cell-depleted T cells, or PBMCs. The repertoires were released in a freely available public database meant as a resource for research on the immune response to SARS-CoV-2. The dataset comprised deeply sampled blood TCRbeta repertoires from subjects exposed to, actively infected with, or recovered from COVID-19.

V is cut by 6 bases and J by 2 bases, and the space between the germline ends is 15 bases. From a lookup of the germline V gene, CDR1 and CDR2 are SQVTM and ANQGSEA. The CDR3 runs 14 amino acids, cysteine and phenylalanine included. The read is trimmed to its CDR3 DNA, 42 bases read in frame from base 1. As to this clone: It has no known antigen specificity. Base-call qualities are not available, and no considerably larger clone is one nucleotide away.

The immunoSEQ Assay, a bias-controlled multiplex PCR, was used to amplify TCRbeta CDR3 regions from genomic DNA. Regarding the original processing steps: Within the assay, amplification of reference gene primers was used to estimate how many nucleated cells each sample contained. To quantify the absolute abundance of each unique TCRbeta CDR3 rearrangement, sequence reads were collapsed and filtered. For each sample, productive Simpson clonality was calculated as the square root of Simpson's diversity index over productive rearrangements. The clones in this table, taken by TCRdb from immuneACCESS, are in-frame only. Not every clone is retained; where verified, under half of the shortfall comes from an unresolved V gene, and the cause of the rest is unknown. The V and J calls and clone size were taken over from that table, and D and trimming were inferred from the DNA. This sample gives about 25,000 clones in total; 80% to 90% of them show up just once. The top ten constitute around 7.9% of the sample.

Whole blood was collected in K2EDTA tubes by collaborating institutions according to the institutions' own protocols. For TCRbeta analysis, collaborators shipped samples as frozen whole blood, isolated PBMCs, or DNA extracted from either of those sample types. Paper-wide results and their limitations: Clinical and demographic metadata were provided uncurated, with the amount varying by source and participant.

The sequenced sample consisted of peripheral blood. The rearrangement combines TRBV29-1 with TRBJ2-3; tentative D gene TRBD2, with 5 bases matching. The receptor was derived from a middle-aged man with active COVID-19. The nucleotides read TGCAGCGTCCAAAAGCGGAGTTTCACAGATACGCAGTATTTT. Translation gives CSVQKRSFTDTQYF.